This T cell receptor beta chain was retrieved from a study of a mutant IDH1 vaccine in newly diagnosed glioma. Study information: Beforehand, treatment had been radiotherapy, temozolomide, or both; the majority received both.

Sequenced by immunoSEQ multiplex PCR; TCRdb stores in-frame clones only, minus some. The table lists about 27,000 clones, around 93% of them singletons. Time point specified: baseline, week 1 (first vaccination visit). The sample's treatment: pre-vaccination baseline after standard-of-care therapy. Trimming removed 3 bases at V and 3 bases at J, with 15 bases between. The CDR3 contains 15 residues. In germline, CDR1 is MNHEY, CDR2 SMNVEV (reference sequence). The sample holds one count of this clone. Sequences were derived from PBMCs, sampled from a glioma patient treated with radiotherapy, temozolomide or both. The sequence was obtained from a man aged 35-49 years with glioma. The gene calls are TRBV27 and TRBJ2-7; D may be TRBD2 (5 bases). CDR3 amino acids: CASSFSGSLNYEQYF. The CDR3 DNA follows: TGTGCCAGCAGTTTTTCGGGGTCACTCAACTACGAGCAGTACTTC.